This record concerns one T cell receptor beta chain sequence. The sample is drawn from a study of blood T cell repertoires in COVID-19. TCRdb's table, derived via immunoSEQ multiplex PCR, lists solely in-frame clones and lacks some. Of roughly 220,000 clones in the sample, 80% were seen once. The sequenced sample was peripheral blood. The receptor comes from a woman in her seventies with acute or convalescent COVID-19.

Written as DNA, the CDR3 is TGCGCCAGCAGCTTTACAGCGGAGTACAATGAGCAGTTCTTC. Protein product: CASSFTAEYNEQFF. The chain couples TRBV5-1 to TRBJ2-1; possibly TRBD2 for D (5 bases). From germline, CDR1 is SGHRS and CDR2 YFSETQ. This CDR3 contains 14 residues. V was clipped by 2 bases and J by 4 bases, with 10 bases between them.